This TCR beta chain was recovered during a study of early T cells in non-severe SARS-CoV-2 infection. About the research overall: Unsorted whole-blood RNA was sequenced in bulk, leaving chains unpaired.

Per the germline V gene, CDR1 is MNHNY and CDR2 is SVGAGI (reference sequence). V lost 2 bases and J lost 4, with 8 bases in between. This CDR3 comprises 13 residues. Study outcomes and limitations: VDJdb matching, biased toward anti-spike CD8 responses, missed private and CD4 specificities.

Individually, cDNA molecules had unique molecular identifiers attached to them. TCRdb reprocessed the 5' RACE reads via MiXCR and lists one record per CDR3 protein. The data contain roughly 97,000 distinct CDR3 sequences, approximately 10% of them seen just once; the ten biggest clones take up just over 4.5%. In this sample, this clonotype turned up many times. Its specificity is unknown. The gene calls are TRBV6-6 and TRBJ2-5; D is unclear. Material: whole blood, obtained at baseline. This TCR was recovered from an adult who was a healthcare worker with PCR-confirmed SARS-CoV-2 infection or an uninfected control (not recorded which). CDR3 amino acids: CASSYGRAETQYF. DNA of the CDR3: TGTGCCAGCAGTTACGGTAGAGCAGAGACCCAGTACTTC.